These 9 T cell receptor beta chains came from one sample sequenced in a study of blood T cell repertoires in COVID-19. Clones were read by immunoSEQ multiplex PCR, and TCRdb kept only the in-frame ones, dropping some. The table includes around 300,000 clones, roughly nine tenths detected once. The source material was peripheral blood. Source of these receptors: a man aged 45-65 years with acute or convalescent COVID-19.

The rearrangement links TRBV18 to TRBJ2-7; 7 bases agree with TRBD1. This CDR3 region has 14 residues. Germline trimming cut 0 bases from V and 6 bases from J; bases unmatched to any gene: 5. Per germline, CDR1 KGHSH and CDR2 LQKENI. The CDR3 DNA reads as TGTGCCAGCTCACCACCATTACAGGGGACCGAGCAGTACTTC. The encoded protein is CASSPPLQGTEQYF.

CDR3 region: CASSEGLAGTDTQYF. CDR3 DNA sequence: TGTGCCAGCAGTGAGGGACTAGCGGGGACGGATACGCAGTATTTT. This chain links TRBV6-1 with TRBJ2-3; 13 bases map to TRBD2. V trimming: 3 bases; J trimming: 6 bases; junction bases outside the gene matches: 3. This CDR3 contains 15 residues. Germline V gives CDR1 MNHNS, CDR2 SASEGT.

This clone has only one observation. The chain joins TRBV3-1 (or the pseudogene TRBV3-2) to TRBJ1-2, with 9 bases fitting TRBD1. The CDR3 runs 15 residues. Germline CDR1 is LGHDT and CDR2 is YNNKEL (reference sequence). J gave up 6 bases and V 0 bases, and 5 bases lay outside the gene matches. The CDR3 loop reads CASSQDLRTGDGYTF. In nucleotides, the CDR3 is TGTGCCAGCAGCCAAGATCTAAGGACAGGGGATGGCTACACCTTC.

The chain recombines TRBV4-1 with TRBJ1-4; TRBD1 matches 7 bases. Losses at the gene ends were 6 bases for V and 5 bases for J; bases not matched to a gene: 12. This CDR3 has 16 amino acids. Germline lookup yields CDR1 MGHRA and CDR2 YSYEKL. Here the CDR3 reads CASSDRDRLPNEKLFF. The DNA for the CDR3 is TGCGCCAGCAGTGACCGGGACAGACTCCCCAATGAAAAACTGTTTTTT.

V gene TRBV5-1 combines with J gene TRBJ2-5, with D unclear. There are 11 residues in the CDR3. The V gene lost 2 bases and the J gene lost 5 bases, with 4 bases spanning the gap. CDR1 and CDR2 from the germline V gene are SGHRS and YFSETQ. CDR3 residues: CASSFSETQYF. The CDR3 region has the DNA TGCGCCAGCAGCTTCTCGGAGACCCAGTACTTC.

The DNA for the CDR3 is TGTGCCAGCAGTTACTCCCGGACTCGGGGAAATGAAAAACTGTTTTTT. This codes for CASSYSRTRGNEKLFF. The gene calls are TRBV6-5 and TRBJ1-4; D remains ambiguous. This CDR3 contains 16 residues. The germline CDR1 and CDR2 sequences are MNHEY and SVGAGI. V was trimmed by 0 bases and J by 5 bases, leaving 13 bases between them.

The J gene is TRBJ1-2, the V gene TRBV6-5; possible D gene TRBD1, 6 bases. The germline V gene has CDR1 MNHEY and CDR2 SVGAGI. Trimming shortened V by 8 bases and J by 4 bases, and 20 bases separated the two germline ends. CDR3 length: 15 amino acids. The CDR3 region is CASEDGALGAYGYTF. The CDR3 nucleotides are TGTGCCAGCGAGGATGGAGCCCTGGGGGCCTATGGCTACACCTTC.

CDR3 in DNA: TGTGCCTGGAGATTTGGGGCGTCTAACTATGGCTACACCTTC. Residues: CAWRFGASNYGYTF. The chain couples TRBV30 to TRBJ1-2; D is possibly TRBD1 (5 bases). With 3 bases removed from V and 0 bases from J, the gap between germline ends came to 11 bases. Germline assignment: CDR1 GTSNPN and CDR2 SVGIG (reference sequence). The CDR3 contains 14 residues.

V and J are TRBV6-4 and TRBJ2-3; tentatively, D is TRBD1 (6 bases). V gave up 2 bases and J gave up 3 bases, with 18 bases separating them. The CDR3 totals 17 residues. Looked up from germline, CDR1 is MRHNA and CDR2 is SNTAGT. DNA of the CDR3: TGTGCCAGCAGTGACCCCCCAACAGGGCCCCCAACAGATACGCAGTATTTT. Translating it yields CASSDPPTGPPTDTQYF.